A selection of T cell receptor beta chains follows, all from one sample in a study of yellow fever vaccine responses in identical twins. From the RT-PCR reads, TCRdb called clonotypes with MiXCR, one entry per CDR3 protein. The repertoire holds about 6,900 distinct CDR3 sequences, with roughly 84% as singletons. This material consisted of T cells from blood (PBMCs), unsorted or a sorted subset (not recorded which), taken before or after yellow fever vaccination (not recorded which). These TCRs come from a woman younger than 35 who received the yellow fever vaccine. The conserved cysteine and the conserved F or W are not part of the CDR3 here. Each record gives: V gene, clone size, J gene, CDR3 protein. The listing skips clone size in some rows; elsewhere it reads once, few, many or a size class.

TRBV4-2	once	TRBJ2-7	ASSPMLREQY
TRBV23-1	.	TRBJ1-6	ASGGFGGSSYNSPLH
TRBV15	.	TRBJ2-1	ATSRVEGGGYNEQF
TRBV11-1	.	TRBJ2-7	ASSSKTSGSSYEQY
TRBV7-2	once	TRBJ2-1	ASSLVLLGPEQF
TRBV3-1	.	TRBJ2-1	ASSFIGSHEQF
TRBV5-1	.	TRBJ2-7	ASSDGTAYEQY
TRBV11-3	.	TRBJ2-3	ASSFGQSDTQY
TRBV29-1	.	TRBJ2-7	SARSGSRYEQY
TRBV5-1	.	TRBJ1-2	ASRPAGGDGYT
TRBV19	.	TRBJ2-3	ASSVGVRTDTQY
TRBV25-1	.	TRBJ2-1	ASGTATYNEQF
TRBV12-3/TRBV12-4	.	TRBJ2-1	ATTEGGEYNEQF
TRBV29-1	.	TRBJ2-5	SFEGLPETQY
TRBV2	.	TRBJ1-4	ASTGTGSEKLF
TRBV4-2	.	TRBJ2-1	ASSQEIPANEQF
TRBV27	once	TRBJ1-6	ASSLSQGSYNSPLH
TRBV6-1	.	TRBJ2-3	ASSPVLAGALWTQY
TRBV27	.	TRBJ1-1	ASSIGTGEAF
TRBV29-1	.	TRBJ2-7	SVRDTGTALYYEQY
TRBV12-3/TRBV12-4	.	TRBJ2-3	ASSSPSGGASDTQY
TRBV13	.	TRBJ2-7	ASSEPGYEQY
TRBV5-1	.	TRBJ1-5	ASSLASNQPQH
TRBV30	.	TRBJ2-7	AWSVGTGSYEQY
TRBV11-3	.	TRBJ2-1	ASGFGMGHNEQF
TRBV12-3/TRBV12-4	.	TRBJ2-1	ASSPSPGTSGSVNNEQF